This T cell receptor (beta chain) was recorded in a study of blood T cell repertoires in COVID-19. At the level of the study: PBMCs, B-cell-depleted T cells, or T cells provided the cDNA or gDNA that made up the material.

V lost 0 bases to trimming and J lost 4 bases, with 18 bases between them. Germline CDR1 reads KGHSH; CDR2 reads LQKENI. CDR3 length equals 17 residues. Assay used: immunoSEQ multiplex PCR; TCRdb lists only in-frame clones, some missing. The data contain 400,000 to 500,000 clones, nearly 90% of them singletons. This clone was found once. Allocation to cohorts depended on clinical history reported by the participants. The J gene is TRBJ2-5, the V gene TRBV18; perhaps TRBD2 as D (5 bases). The sequence derives from a woman between 18 and 30 years old who had been exposed to COVID-19. Material: PBMCs or T cells enriched from blood (not recorded which). CDR3 amino acids: CASSPPNARGLRETQYF. For the CDR3, the DNA is TGTGCCAGCTCACCACCCAACGCTCGGGGTTTAAGAGAGACCCAGTACTTC.